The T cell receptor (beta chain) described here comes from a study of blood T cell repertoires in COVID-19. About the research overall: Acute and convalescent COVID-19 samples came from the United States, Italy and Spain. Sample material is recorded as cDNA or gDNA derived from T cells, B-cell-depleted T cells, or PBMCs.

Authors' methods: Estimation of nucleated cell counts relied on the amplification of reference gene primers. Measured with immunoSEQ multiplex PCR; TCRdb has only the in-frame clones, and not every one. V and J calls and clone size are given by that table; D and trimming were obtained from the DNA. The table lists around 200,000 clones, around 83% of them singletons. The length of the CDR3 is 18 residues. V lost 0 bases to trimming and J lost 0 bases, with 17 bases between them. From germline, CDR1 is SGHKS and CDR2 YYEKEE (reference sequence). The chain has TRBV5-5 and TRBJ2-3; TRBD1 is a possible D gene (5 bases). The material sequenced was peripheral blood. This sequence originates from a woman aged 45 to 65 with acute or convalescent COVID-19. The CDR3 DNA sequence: TGTGCCAGCAGCTTGGTATACGGCAGGGCGCGTAGCACAGATACGCAGTATTTT. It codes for CASSLVYGRARSTDTQYF.